These 12 T cell receptor beta chains were all obtained from the same sample, sequenced in a study of CXCR3-negative and CXCR3-positive naive CD8 T cells. Study conclusions and caveats: For CXCR3-positive naive cells, TRB CDR3s were more hydrophobic than those of CXCR3-negative naive cells.

UMI-labeled TRB cDNA libraries were prepared by 5' RACE. Reanalyzing the 5' RACE reads, TCRdb keeps one entry per CDR3 protein, without DNA. This sample lists 150,000 or so distinct CDR3 sequences; its ten largest clones have approximately 0.46%. These receptors' targets are unknown. Sequenced input: naive CXCR3+ CD8+ T cells from blood. Subset indicated: CD45RO-CCR7+CD27+CD95- naive CD8+ T cells expressing CXCR3 (TNR3+). The receptors here all came from a human donor in good health. Some clones in this sample may be carry-over from other donors' samples.

The rearrangement uses TRBV6-1 and TRBJ2-1; TCRdb returns TRBD1, unconfirmable since there is no DNA. The germline V gene has CDR1 MNHNS and CDR2 SASEGT. CDR3 length equals 15 residues. CDR3 in amino acids: CASSRPGPHYNEQFF.

CDR3 sequence: CASSLSAGAQETQYF. The chain couples TRBV27 to TRBJ2-5; the D gene TCRdb calls, TRBD1, cannot be checked with no DNA. CDR1 and CDR2 from the germline V gene are MNHEY and SMNVEV (reference sequence). The length of the CDR3 is 15 residues.

The chain uses TRBV9 and TRBJ2-3. Per germline, CDR1 SGDLS and CDR2 YYNGEE. The CDR3 extends over 13 amino acids. The CDR3 loop is CASSGSLTDTQYF.

The gene calls are TRBV7-6 and TRBJ1-2; the D call of TRBD1 rests on TCRdb alone, since no DNA is present to check it. The CDR3 is 16 amino acids. Germline CDR1 is SGHVS and CDR2 is FNYEAQ. The CDR3 sequence is CASSLDLQGVVDGYTF.

This chain connects TRBV29-1 to TRBJ1-2; TCRdb selects TRBD1, and the lack of DNA leaves this call unchecked. This CDR3 region has 14 residues. CDR1 is SQVTM and CDR2 is ANQGSEA in the germline V gene. CDR3 sequence: CSVHPPRFPYGYTF.

The chain carries TRBV27 and TRBJ2-2; TCRdb lists TRBD2, though no DNA is available to test this call. Germline V gene data show CDR1 as MNHEY and CDR2 as SMNVEV (reference sequence). The CDR3 sequence is 19 residues long. CDR3: CASSPSVGVAGVFTGELFF.

The chain carries TRBV12-3 or TRBV12-4 and TRBJ2-6. The CDR3 extends over 13 amino acids. The CDR3 sequence: CASTSTGANVLTF.

This sequence joins TRBV11-2 and TRBJ2-1. Germline V gene data show CDR1 as SGHAT and CDR2 as FQNNGV. The CDR3 is made up of 16 amino acids. The CDR3 reads CASSLIYGLAYNEQFF.

The chain employs TRBV28 and TRBJ2-5; TCRdb indicates TRBD1, and absent DNA this call remains unverified. The CDR3 length is 16 residues. Looked up from germline, CDR1 is MDHEN and CDR2 is SYDVKM. The chain's CDR3 is CASSLWALNGIETQYF. Full variable domain (remainder filled in from reference TRBV28 and TRBJ2-5): DVKVTQSSRYLVKRTGEKVFLECVQDMDHENMFWYRQDPGLGLRLIYFSYDVKMKEKGDIPEGYSVSREKKERFSLILESASTNQTSMYLCASSLWALNGIETQYFGPGTRLLVL.

The chain employs TRBV3-1 and TRBJ2-1; TCRdb outputs TRBD1, but without DNA this stays unchecked. Germline V gene data show CDR1 as LGHDT and CDR2 as YNNKEL (reference sequence). The CDR3 totals 15 residues. CDR3: CASSQVGGLYNEQFF.

This chain uses TRBV7-8 with TRBJ1-1; with no DNA, the TCRdb D assignment of TRBD1 cannot be verified. The germline gives CDR1 SGHVS, CDR2 FQNEAQ. The CDR3 length is 14 residues. This CDR3 reads CASSLGGAWTEAFF. Full variable domain (missing parts from reference TRBV7-8 and TRBJ1-1): GAGVSQSPRYKVAKRGQDVALRCDPISGHVSLFWYQQALGQGPEFLTYFQNEAQLDKSGLPSDRFFAERPEGSVSTLKIQRTQQEDSAVYLCASSLGGAWTEAFFGQGTRLTVV.

The chain joins TRBV12-3 or TRBV12-4 to TRBJ1-1. The CDR3 extends over 13 amino acids. CDR3 sequence: CASSLSGSSGAFF.